The TCR beta chain under discussion was sequenced for a study of shared clonotypes between healthy human individuals. The study's findings and limits: Sharing across four donors was highest in naive CD4 (around 5%) and lowest in memory CD8 (approximately 0.4%). Even with large depth, rarefaction showed that sorted-subset sequencing was incomplete.

With 7 bases removed from V and 6 bases from J, the gap between germline ends came to 18 bases. Germline V gene sequence: CDR1 MNHNS, CDR2 SASEGT. The CDR3 runs to 14 residues. Remarks on this clone: The antigen is undetermined.

Approximately 30,000 T cell genomes (around 0.2 ug DNA) went into each sorted-subset replicate. Only in-frame clones appear in the TCRdb table, and some are missing; sequencing was by immunoSEQ multiplex PCR. The sample consists of under 2,500,000 clones, 90% to 97% of them appearing once. Source material: naive CD4+ T cells sorted from blood. Subset defined: CD45RA+ positively selected. This chain connects TRBV6-1 to TRBJ1-1; possible D gene TRBD1, 5 bases. This TCR was recovered from a young man in good health. CDR3 residues: CASTQLGLKAEAFF. DNA for the CDR3: TGTGCCAGCACCCAATTGGGGCTTAAGGCTGAAGCTTTCTTT.